This TCR beta chain was identified during a study of liver allograft versus peripheral blood T cells. As for the study in general: Peripheral blood of the recipients supplied T cell receptor repertoires that were compared with those in transplanted livers.

This clonotype was observed at least ten times. Its antigen is not known. Study-wide results and limits: Reports indicated that T cell receptor repertoires inside liver allografts differed from those in peripheral blood.

TCRdb fed the reads into MiXCR, producing one record per CDR3 protein. The sample lists about 6,300 distinct CDR3 sequences, more than 15% occurring once. This receptor was identified in a human patient who had a liver transplant. Some T cells may have originated in the graft donor.

The CDR3 DNA reads as TGTGCCAGCAGTTTATTTCGGTATAGCAATCAGCCCCAGCATTTT. Encoded protein: CASSLFRYSNQPQHF. The gene calls are TRBV28 and TRBJ1-5; D is ambiguous. The CDR3 has 15 residues. Germline V CDR1 and CDR2: MDHEN, SYDVKM. V dropped 1 base and J dropped 0 bases, with 7 bases sitting between them.